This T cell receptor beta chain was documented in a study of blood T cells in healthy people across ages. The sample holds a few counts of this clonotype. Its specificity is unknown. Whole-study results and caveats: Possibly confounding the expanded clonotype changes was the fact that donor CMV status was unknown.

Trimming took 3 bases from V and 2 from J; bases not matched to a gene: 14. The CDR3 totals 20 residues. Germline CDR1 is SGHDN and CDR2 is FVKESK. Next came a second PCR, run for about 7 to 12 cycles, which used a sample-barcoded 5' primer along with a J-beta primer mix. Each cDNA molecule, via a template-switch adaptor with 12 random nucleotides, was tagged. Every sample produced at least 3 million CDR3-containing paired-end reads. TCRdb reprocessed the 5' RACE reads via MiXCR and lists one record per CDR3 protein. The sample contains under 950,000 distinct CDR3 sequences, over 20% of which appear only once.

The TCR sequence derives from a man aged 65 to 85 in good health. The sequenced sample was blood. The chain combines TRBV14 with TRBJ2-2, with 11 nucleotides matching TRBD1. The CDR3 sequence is CASSQTGTGGWDPNTGELFF. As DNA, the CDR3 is TGTGCCAGCAGCCAGACCGGGACAGGGGGTTGGGATCCTAACACCGGGGAGCTGTTTTTT.